These 5 T cell receptor beta chains share one sample of origin, sequenced in a study of blood T cell repertoires in COVID-19. Libraries were prepared by immunoSEQ multiplex PCR; TCRdb keeps only in-frame clonotypes and omits some of them. The data hold 200,000 to 250,000 clones, with around 83% observed a single time. Sequencing was carried out using peripheral blood. The source is a man aged 50 to 60 with active or convalescent COVID-19.

V and J are TRBV7-2 and TRBJ2-2; 7 bases line up with TRBD2. CDR1 SGHTA and CDR2 FQGNSA come from the germline V gene. The CDR3 has 17 residues. Trimming took 0 bases from V and 5 from J; bases not matched to a gene: 9. The CDR3 nucleotides are TGTGCCAGCAGCTTAGCTGGGGGAGGGAGTGGGACCGGGGAGCTGTTTTTT. Translation gives CASSLAGGGSGTGELFF.

This rearrangement joins TRBV2 to TRBJ1-2; the D gene is possibly TRBD1 (5 bases). V was cut by 0 bases and J by 5 bases, with 10 bases left in between. Germline V gene lookup returns CDR1 SNHLY and CDR2 FYNNEI. CDR3 length: 14 residues. DNA of the CDR3: TGTGCCAGCAGTGAAGCGGGTGGGACTTATGGCTACACCTTC. As protein: CASSEAGGTYGYTF.

J is TRBJ2-5 and V is TRBV29-1, with a possible D match to TRBD2 (5 bases). Germline lookup yields CDR1 SQVTM and CDR2 ANQGSEA. V was clipped by 5 bases and J by 4 bases, with 11 bases between them. The CDR3 is 12 residues long. The CDR3 coding sequence is TGCAGCGTTTACGGACTCGGAGAGACCCAGTACTTC. Translating it yields CSVYGLGETQYF.

The rearrangement links TRBV29-1 to TRBJ2-2; 11 nucleotides line up with TRBD1. The CDR3 totals 16 residues. V trimming: 0 bases; J trimming: 5 bases; junction bases outside the gene matches: 5. Looked up from germline, CDR1 is SQVTM and CDR2 is ANQGSEA. The CDR3 protein is CSVEDLGTGGTGELFF. CDR3 nucleotide sequence: TGCAGCGTTGAAGATTTAGGGACAGGGGGGACCGGGGAGCTGTTTTTT.

This rearrangement joins TRBV2 to TRBJ2-1; a weak D match, TRBD2 (5 bases). V was cut by 7 bases and J by 5 bases, with 9 bases left in between. The CDR3 runs to 12 residues. Germline-derived CDR1 and CDR2 are SNHLY and FYNNEI. CDR3 nucleotide sequence: TGTGCCAGCAAGGAGGATAACAATGAGCAGTTCTTC. Its protein product is CASKEDNNEQFF.